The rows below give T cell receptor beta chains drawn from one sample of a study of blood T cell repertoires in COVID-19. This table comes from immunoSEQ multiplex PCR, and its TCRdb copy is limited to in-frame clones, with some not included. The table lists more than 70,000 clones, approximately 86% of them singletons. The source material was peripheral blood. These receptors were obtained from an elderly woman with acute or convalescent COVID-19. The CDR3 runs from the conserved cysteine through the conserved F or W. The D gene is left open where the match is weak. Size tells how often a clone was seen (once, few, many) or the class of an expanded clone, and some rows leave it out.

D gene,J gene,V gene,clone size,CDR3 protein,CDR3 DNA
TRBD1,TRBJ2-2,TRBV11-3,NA,CASSPGQGPTGELFF,TGTGCCAGCAGCCCGGGACAGGGGCCCACCGGGGAGCTGTTTTTT
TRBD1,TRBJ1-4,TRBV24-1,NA,CATSDPGTGNEKLFF,TGTGCCACCAGTGACCCCGGGACAGGGAATGAAAAACTGTTTTTT
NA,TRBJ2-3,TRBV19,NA,CASSPLPPGDTQYF,TGTGCCAGTAGTCCCCTCCCACCGGGAGATACGCAGTATTTT
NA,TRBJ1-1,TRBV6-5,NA,CASSYSNRVRAFF,TGTGCCAGCAGTTACTCGAACAGGGTGCGAGCTTTCTTT
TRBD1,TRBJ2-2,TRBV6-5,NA,CASSRDRVTGELFF,TGTGCCAGCAGTCGGGACAGGGTCACCGGGGAGCTGTTTTTT
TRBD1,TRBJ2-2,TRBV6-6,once,CASSLHGQGWNTGELFF,TGTGCCAGCAGTCTCCATGGACAGGGTTGGAACACCGGGGAGCTGTTTTTT
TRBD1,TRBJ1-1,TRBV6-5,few,CASKEGGLNTEAFF,TGTGCCAGCAAGGAAGGGGGCCTGAACACTGAAGCTTTCTTT
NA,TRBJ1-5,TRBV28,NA,CASRPPAQGTSNQPQHF,TGTGCCAGCAGGCCCCCCGCACAGGGAACCAGCAATCAGCCCCAGCATTTT
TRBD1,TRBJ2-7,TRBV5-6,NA,CASSRTGRSQYF,TGTGCCAGCAGCCGGACAGGGCGATCGCAGTACTTC
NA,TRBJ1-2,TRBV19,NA,CASSIRRGYTF,TGTGCCAGTAGTATTCGGCGGGGCTACACCTTC
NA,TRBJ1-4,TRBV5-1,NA,CASRPRGINEKLFF,TGCGCCAGCAGGCCCCGCGGTATAAATGAAAAACTGTTTTTT
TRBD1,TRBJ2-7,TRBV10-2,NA,CASRVETGEGEQYF,TGCGCCAGCAGAGTAGAGACAGGGGAAGGCGAGCAGTACTTC
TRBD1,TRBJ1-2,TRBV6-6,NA,CASSWDRAGYTF,TGTGCCAGCAGCTGGGACAGGGCAGGCTACACCTTC
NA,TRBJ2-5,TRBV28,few,CASATAVYQETQYF,TGTGCCAGCGCCACGGCGGTGTACCAAGAGACCCAGTACTTC
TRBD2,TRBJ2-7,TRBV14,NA,CASSPKRGAKYEQYF,TGTGCCAGCAGTCCTAAGCGGGGGGCTAAATACGAGCAGTACTTC
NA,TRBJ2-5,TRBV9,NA,CASSVDLARETQYF,TGTGCCAGCAGCGTAGATCTAGCCCGGGAGACCCAGTACTTC
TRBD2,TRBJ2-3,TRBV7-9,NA,CASSSGTSSTDTQYF,TGTGCCAGCAGCTCCGGGACTAGCAGCACAGATACGCAGTATTTT
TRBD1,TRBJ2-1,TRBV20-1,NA,CSATGGNEQFF,TGCAGTGCAACAGGGGGCAATGAGCAGTTCTTC